This TCR beta chain was identified in a study of blood T cell repertoires in COVID-19 (dated by TCRdb to 2019 to 2021). Regarding the study in general: The collaborator samples originated in the United States, Italy and Spain and spanned the acute and convalescent phases of COVID-19. The sample metadata nearly always contained a de-identified subject ID, COVID-19 status, age in years and sex. The material from the prospective study consisted of cDNA or gDNA derived from T cells, B-cell-depleted T cells, or PBMCs. Subjects who had been exposed to COVID-19, were actively infected with it, or had recovered from it provided the deeply sampled blood TCRbeta repertoires that made up the dataset. A freely available public database, intended as a resource for researchers studying the immune response to SARS-CoV-2, is where the repertoires were released. The samples were drawn from the first 160 participants of the ongoing ImmuneRACE study and from over 950 subjects provided by 6 global collaborators. HLA class I and class II types, where available, came from metadata supplied by the sample provider rather than from assay-based typing. General conclusions and limits of the study: How much clinical and demographic metadata was included differed by source and by participant, and the metadata was provided uncurated.

Participants in the prospective study were aged roughly 18 to 90 years, lived in 24 United States geographic areas, and enrolled through a virtual design. Cohort assignment in the prospective study relied on participant-reported clinical history from a screening survey and a study questionnaire. Recovered participants in ImmuneRACE Cohort 3 were defined by two consecutive negative NP/OP PCR tests, clearance by a healthcare professional, or resolution of symptoms. Mobile phlebotomists in the prospective study collected whole blood, serum and a nasopharyngeal or oropharyngeal swab from every participant. Additional blood draws and questionnaires over an approximately 2-month period could optionally be provided by prospective study participants. Prospective study blood samples were shipped either frozen or at room temperature before DNA extraction. The immunoSEQ Assay, a bias-controlled multiplex PCR, was used to amplify TCRbeta CDR3 regions from genomic DNA. For the original study's pipeline: Within the assay, amplification of reference gene primers was used to estimate how many nucleated cells each sample contained. To quantify the absolute abundance of each unique TCRbeta CDR3 rearrangement, sequence reads were collapsed and filtered. For each sample, productive Simpson clonality was calculated as the square root of Simpson's diversity index over productive rearrangements. The table comes from immuneACCESS by way of TCRdb, which keeps in-frame sequences with V and J called. Part of the clones is missing from these tables; in studies checked, under half for an unresolved V gene and the rest for unknown reasons. The DNA was the basis for D and trimming; V, J and clone size are from that table. Present in this sample are around 62,000 clones, more than 70% of which were seen just once. The ten biggest clones cover over 9% of the sample.

The CDR3, cysteine through phenylalanine, is 14 amino acids long. The read is trimmed to its CDR3 DNA, 42 bases read in frame from base 1. Between the V and J ends, shortened by 5 bases and 7 bases respectively, the junction contains 13 bases. The germline V gene sets CDR1 to SGDLS and CDR2 to YYNGEE. In regard to this clone: Its binding antigen is unknown. The record has no base qualities; no much larger clone is one base away.

The rearrangement joined TRBV9 to TRBJ1-6; the D gene is perhaps TRBD1, on 6 matching bases. The sequence derives from a woman between 40 and 50 years old who had recovered from COVID-19. The sequencing sample was made of PBMCs or T cells enriched from blood (not recorded which). The DNA reads as follows: TGTGCCAGCAGGACGGGACAACCGAATTCACCCCTCCACTTT. Its protein product is CASRTGQPNSPLHF.